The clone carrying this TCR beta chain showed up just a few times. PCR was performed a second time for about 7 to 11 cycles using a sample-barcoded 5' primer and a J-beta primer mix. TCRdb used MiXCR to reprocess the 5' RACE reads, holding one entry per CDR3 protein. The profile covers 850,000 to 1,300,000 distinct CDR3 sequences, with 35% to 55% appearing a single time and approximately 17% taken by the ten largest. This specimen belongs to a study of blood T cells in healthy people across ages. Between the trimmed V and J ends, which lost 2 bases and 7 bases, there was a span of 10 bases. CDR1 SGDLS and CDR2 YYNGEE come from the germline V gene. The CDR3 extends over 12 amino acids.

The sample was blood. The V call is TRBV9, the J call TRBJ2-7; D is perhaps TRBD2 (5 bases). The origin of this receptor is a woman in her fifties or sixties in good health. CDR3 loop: CASSVTNNEQYF. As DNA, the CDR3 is TGTGCCAGCAGCGTGACTAACAATGAGCAGTACTTC. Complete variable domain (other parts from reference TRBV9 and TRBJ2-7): DSGVTQTPKHLITATGQRVTLRCSPRSGDLSVYWYQQSLDQGLQFLIQYYNGEERAKGNILERFSAQQFPDLHSELNLSSLELGDSALYFCASSVTNNEQYFGPGTRLTVT.